Listed here are 17 T cell receptor beta chains from one sample, sequenced in a study of blood T cell repertoires in COVID-19. TCRdb's copy holds only in-frame clones and misses some; the assay was immunoSEQ multiplex PCR. The data show some 190,000 clones, with approximately 90% seen just once and around 1.1% held by the top ten. The sequenced sample was peripheral blood. Receptor source: a man aged 25-45 years with acute or convalescent COVID-19.

The CDR3 sequence: CASSLVTVREGRNEQFF. The CDR3 bases are TGTGCCAGCAGCTTAGTTACGGTTCGGGAGGGAAGGAATGAGCAGTTCTTC. This chain joins TRBV7-9 and TRBJ2-1, with 8 bases identical to TRBD2. Trimming took 1 base from V and 7 from J; bases not matched to a gene: 12. This CDR3 is 17 amino acids long. The germline V gene encodes CDR1 SEHNR and CDR2 FQNEAQ (reference sequence).

The V and J genes are TRBV4-2 and TRBJ1-5, with a possible D match to TRBD1 (5 bases). Germline CDR1 is LGHNA and CDR2 is YNFKEQ. V was trimmed by 0 bases and J by 1 base, leaving 13 bases between them. The CDR3 is 17 residues long. The CDR3 here is CASSQDAKGLSNQPQHF. In nucleotides, the CDR3 is TGTGCCAGCAGCCAAGATGCGAAGGGGCTGAGCAATCAGCCCCAGCATTTT.

V usage is TRBV11-2 and J usage is TRBJ2-5, with TRBD1 matching over 8 bases. CDR3 size: 14 residues. V was pared by 4 bases and J by 5 bases, with 6 bases of the junction left unmatched. CDR1 SGHAT and CDR2 FQNNGV come from the germline V gene. Here the CDR3 DNA reads TGTGCCAGCAGCTCCGGGACAGGTTTTGAGACCCAGTACTTC. This translates into CASSSGTGFETQYF.

This chain joins TRBV19 and TRBJ1-5; 11 bases agree with TRBD1. The germline V gene has CDR1 LNHDA and CDR2 SQIVND (reference sequence). CDR3 size: 15 residues. V was clipped by 7 bases and J by 7 bases; unmatched bases: 9. The CDR3 DNA sequence: TGTGCCAGTACCATCGGACAGGGGGCCTGGCAGCCCCAGCATTTT. As protein: CASTIGQGAWQPQHF.

The chain uses TRBV13 and TRBJ2-4, with D hard to call. Germline V gene lookup returns CDR1 PRHDT and CDR2 FYEKMQ (reference sequence). This CDR3 region has 17 residues. V was trimmed by 5 bases and J by 0 bases, leaving 17 bases between them. Here the CDR3 reads CASSKEYGRLAKNIQYF. The CDR3 region has the DNA TGTGCCAGCAGCAAAGAATACGGTCGTTTAGCCAAAAACATTCAGTACTTC.

The chain combines TRBV2 with TRBJ1-4; a possible D gene is TRBD1 (6 bases). V was clipped by 6 bases and J by 0 bases, with 11 bases between them. CDR1 is SNHLY and CDR2 is FYNNEI in the germline V gene. This CDR3 contains 15 residues. This CDR3 reads CASRQDSSTNEKLFF. CDR3 in DNA: TGTGCCAGCAGACAGGACAGCTCAACTAATGAAAAACTGTTTTTT.

The gene calls are TRBV11-3 and TRBJ2-3; D may be TRBD2 (7 bases). This CDR3 is built from 15 residues. Trimming removed 5 bases from V and 2 bases from J, with 14 bases in between. CDR1 and CDR2 from the germline V gene are SGHNT and YENEEA. The CDR3 DNA sequence: TGTGCCAGCAGCAAAAACGGGGGGCCCACAGATACGCAGTATTTT. It specifies CASSKNGGPTDTQYF.

The rearrangement uses TRBV7-9 and TRBJ2-3, with a possible D match to TRBD2 (5 bases). V dropped 5 bases and J dropped 2 bases, with 14 bases sitting between them. The germline V gene encodes CDR1 SEHNR and CDR2 FQNEAQ (reference sequence). There are 15 residues in the CDR3. In DNA form, the CDR3 reads TGTGCCAGCAGCCGAGGCCGGGGAGACACAGATACGCAGTATTTT. It codes for CASSRGRGDTDTQYF.

The V and J genes are TRBV7-9 and TRBJ2-3; D not certain. Germline CDR1 and CDR2: SEHNR and FQNEAQ (reference sequence). V lost 1 base, J lost 3 bases, and 14 bases lay in between. The CDR3 has 16 amino acids. CDR3 in DNA: TGTGCCAGCAGCTTAGATATTTGGCAGGCTACAGATACGCAGTATTTT. It yields the protein CASSLDIWQATDTQYF.

This clone was recorded only once. The V and J genes are TRBV27 and TRBJ2-3; tentative D call: TRBD2 (5 bases). This CDR3 is 14 amino acids long. Trimming cost V 3 bases and J 3 bases, with 10 bases left between them. The germline V gene encodes CDR1 MNHEY and CDR2 SMNVEV (reference sequence). DNA for the CDR3: TGTGCCAGCAGTTTTGGTAGGGAGACAGATACGCAGTATTTT. This gives the protein CASSFGRETDTQYF.

This clone has only one observation. This rearrangement joins TRBV5-1 to TRBJ1-2; D ambiguous. CDR1 and CDR2 (germline): SGHRS, YFSETQ. Trimming cost V 1 base and J 4 bases, with 11 bases left between them. CDR3 size: 14 residues. CDR3 sequence (DNA): TGCGCCAGCAGCTTGTCCGGGAAGGGCTATGGCTACACCTTC. Residues: CASSLSGKGYGYTF.

The rearrangement uses TRBV12-2 and TRBJ2-1; the table assigns TRBD2, which was not confirmed against the DNA. TRBV12-2 is noted as a pseudogene. The CDR3 has 19 residues. For the CDR3, the DNA is TGTGCAAGTCGCTTAGTAGTGCCGGTGGTAGCGGCGTCCTACAATGAGCAGTTCTTC. The encoded protein is CASRLVVPVVAASYNEQFF.

CDR3 sequence: CASSLPGQGLSGYTF. The CDR3 DNA is TGCGCCAGCAGTTTGCCGGGACAGGGTCTTTCCGGCTACACCTTC. The rearrangement links TRBV5-1 to TRBJ1-2, with TRBD1 matching over 9 bases. J gave up 8 bases and V 5 bases, and 13 bases lay outside the gene matches. Per the germline V gene, CDR1 is SGHRS and CDR2 is YFSETQ. This CDR3 is 15 amino acids long.

This sequence joins TRBV28 and TRBJ1-2; no reliable D call. Trimming took 5 bases from V and 1 from J, leaving 14 bases between them. The germline gives CDR1 MDHEN, CDR2 SYDVKM. There are 15 residues in the CDR3. CDR3 coding DNA: TGTGCCAGCAGTCTCTTTTACGGGGTTAACTATGGCTACACCTTC. Translating gives CASSLFYGVNYGYTF.

The rearrangement joins TRBV9 to TRBJ2-3; 8 bases line up with TRBD2. J gave up 4 bases and V 0 bases, and 4 bases lay outside the gene matches. The CDR3 length is 15 residues. Germline V gives CDR1 SGDLS, CDR2 YYNGEE. The chain's CDR3 is CASSVAGGPPDTQYF. The CDR3 DNA reads TGTGCCAGCAGCGTAGCGGGAGGGCCCCCAGATACGCAGTATTTT.

The chain links TRBV4-1 to TRBJ2-5, with 9 nucleotides matching TRBD2. V trimming: 0 bases; J trimming: 7 bases; junction bases outside the gene matches: 9. CDR3 length equals 16 residues. CDR1 and CDR2 (germline): MGHRA, YSYEKL. The CDR3 coding sequence is TGCGCCAGCAGCCAAGATTGGCGGGGGGGCCCGGGGACCCAGTACTTC. This gives the protein CASSQDWRGGPGTQYF.

V gene TRBV28 combines with J gene TRBJ1-3, with 7 nucleotides matching TRBD1. J was trimmed by 0 bases and V by 8 bases; bases with no gene match: 13. The CDR3 runs 17 residues. Germline values: CDR1 MDHEN, CDR2 SYDVKM. Written as DNA, the CDR3 is TGTGCCAGCCGGTCCCCGGGACAGTCGATCTCTGGAAACACCATATATTTT. It yields the protein CASRSPGQSISGNTIYF.